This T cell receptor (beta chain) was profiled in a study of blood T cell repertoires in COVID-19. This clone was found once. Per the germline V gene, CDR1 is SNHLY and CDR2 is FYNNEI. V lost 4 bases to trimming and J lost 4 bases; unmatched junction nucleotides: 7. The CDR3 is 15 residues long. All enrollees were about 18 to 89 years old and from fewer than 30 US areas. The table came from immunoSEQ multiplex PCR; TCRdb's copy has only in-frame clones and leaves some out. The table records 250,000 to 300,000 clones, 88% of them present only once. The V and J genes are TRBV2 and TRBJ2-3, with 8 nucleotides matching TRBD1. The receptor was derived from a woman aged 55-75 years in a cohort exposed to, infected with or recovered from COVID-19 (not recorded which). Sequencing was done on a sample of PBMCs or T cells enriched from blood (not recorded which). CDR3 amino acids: CASSVDRGSADTQYF. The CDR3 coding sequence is TGTGCCAGCAGTGTCGACAGGGGATCTGCAGATACGCAGTATTTT.